This TCR beta chain was sequenced for a study of blood T cell repertoires in COVID-19. Study-level information: Nucleic acid was either cDNA or gDNA, and it came from T cells, B-cell-depleted T cells, or PBMCs.

Germline CDR1 SGHRS, CDR2 YFSETQ. Germline trimming cut 1 base from V and 4 bases from J; bases unmatched to any gene: 5. The CDR3 contains 16 residues. Original processing notes: From reference gene primer amplification, estimates of nucleated cell counts were derived. Produced via immunoSEQ multiplex PCR; TCRdb's table is partial and in-frame only. The DNA gave D and trimming, while V, J and clone size come from that table. Among 30,000 to 35,000 clones listed, more than 75% were seen once. The sequencing input was peripheral blood. The TCR sequence derives from a human donor in a cohort sampled during active COVID-19. J is TRBJ2-3 and V is TRBV5-1, with 11 bases matching TRBD2. In DNA form, the CDR3 reads TGCGCCAGCAGCTTGACTAGCGGGGGAGTTTCAGATACGCAGTATTTT. Translation gives CASSLTSGGVSDTQYF.